This T cell receptor beta chain stems from a study of glioma-infiltrating T cells after dendritic cell vaccination (dated by TCRdb to the mid-2010s). Study-wide context: The cohort included 15 or so glioblastoma patients drawn from Phase I and II dendritic cell vaccination trials, of whom 9 were newly diagnosed and 6 had recurrent disease. Each patient got three intradermal injections of the dendritic cell vaccine, spaced at biweekly intervals, in the arm below the axilla. The vaccine consisted of monocyte-derived dendritic cells cultured less than eight days with IL-4 and GM-CSF, then pulsed overnight with autologous tumor lysate. In glioblastoma patients vaccinated with dendritic cells, deep sequencing of TCR beta CDR3 regions served to measure tumor-infiltrating lymphocyte content and to compare repertoires between tumor and blood. TCR sequencing metrics, including TIL content and tumor-blood repertoire overlap, were correlated with survival after dendritic cell vaccination. Autologous tumor lysate-pulsed dendritic cell vaccination was administered to the patients between about 2003 and 2013. The research as a whole found: The cohort was small and heterogeneous, few patients had complete blood and tumor sets, and even fewer had initial-recurrent tumor pairs. After dendritic cell vaccination, a higher estimated pretreatment TIL content predicted longer time to progression and longer overall survival. The three-group TCR overlap response model was described as speculative and requiring prospective validation. No direct relationship between TCR clonality and survival was found, suggesting a diverse polyclonal response may matter.

From its cysteine to its phenylalanine, the CDR3 spans 13 amino acids. Just CDR3 DNA is preserved here, 39 bases in frame from base 1. V and J lose 0 bases and 1 base, and a span of 3 bases separates them. Taken from the germline V gene (reference sequence), the CDR1 and CDR2 loops are SGHNT and YYREEE. In light of the paper, this sample's time point label describes: after dendritic cell vaccination, including at tumor progression/relapse. Patients were selected on the basis of adequate residual fresh-frozen tumor tissue and more than two years of available survival data. Molecular status otherwise varied across the glioblastoma patients, but none of them carried an isocitrate dehydrogenase mutation. PBMC were collected before vaccination, two weeks after the third vaccination, and at tumor progression if progression occurred. Genomic DNA was extracted with the Qiagen DNeasy Blood extraction Kit.

A note on this clone: Its antigen remains undetermined. Base qualities are not recorded, but no much larger clone differs from it by a single base.

The immunoSEQ assay amplified TCRB CDR3 regions from around 2.1 micrograms of genomic DNA, or from all available DNA when less than that amount was available. The multiplex PCR relied on 60 forward primers for TCR V beta segments and 13 reverse primers for J beta segments. To estimate the number of reads per starting template, synthetic control templates were added to each sample at limiting dilution. The Illumina HiSeq System generated 87 bp sequencing reads. In the original analysis: PCR and sequencing errors were removed by a nearest neighbor algorithm that merged closely related sequences. TCR overlap was defined as the percentage of unique tumor TCR beta sequences that were also present in the same patient's peripheral blood. Entries here come from immuneACCESS through TCRdb and include only in-frame sequences with V and J called. Some clones fail to appear in such tables; in the studies checked, an unresolved V gene covers under half of the shortfall, and the cause of the remainder is unknown. V, J and clone size were drawn from that table, and D and trimming were deduced from the DNA. Here the sample has 20,000 to 30,000 clones; roughly 86% occur a single time. Of the sample, around 3.2% is held by the ten largest clones.

The source material was blood, sampled after dendritic cell vaccination. The chain uses TRBV5-4 and TRBJ2-3, with the D gene not confidently named. The receptor comes from a human donor with glioblastoma. The DNA reads TGTGCCAGCAGCTTGGCCGGCACAGATACGCAGTATTTT. It encodes CASSLAGTDTQYF. Here the CDR3 is joined to the reference TRBV5-4 and TRBJ2-3 genes, and the full variable domain is: ETGVTQSPTHLIKTRGQQVTLRCSSQSGHNTVSWYQQALGQGPQFIFQYYREEENGRGNFPPRFSGLQFPNYSSELNVNALELDDSALYLCASSLAGTDTQYFGPGTRLTVL.